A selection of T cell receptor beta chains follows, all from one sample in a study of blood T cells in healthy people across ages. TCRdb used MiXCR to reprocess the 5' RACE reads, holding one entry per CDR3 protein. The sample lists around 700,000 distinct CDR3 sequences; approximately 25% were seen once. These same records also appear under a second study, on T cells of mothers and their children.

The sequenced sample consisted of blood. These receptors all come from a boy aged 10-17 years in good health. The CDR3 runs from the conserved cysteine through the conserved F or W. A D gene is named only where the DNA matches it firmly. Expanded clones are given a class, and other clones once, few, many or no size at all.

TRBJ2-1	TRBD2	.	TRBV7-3	CASSLRTSGYNEQFF	TGTGCCAGCAGCTTACGAACTAGCGGCTACAATGAGCAGTTCTTC
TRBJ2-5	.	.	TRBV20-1	CSARERGRGETQYF	TGCAGTGCTAGAGAAAGGGGGAGGGGAGAGACCCAGTACTTC
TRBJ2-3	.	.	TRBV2	CASSDPFTDTQYF	TGTGCCAGCAGTGACCCGTTCACAGATACGCAGTATTTT
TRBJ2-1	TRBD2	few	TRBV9	CASSKGTSGLNEQFF	TGTGCCAGCAGCAAGGGGACTAGCGGCTTAAATGAGCAGTTCTTC
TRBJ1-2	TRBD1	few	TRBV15	CATSRARGRTGPEGYTF	TGTGCCACCAGCAGAGCTCGGGGAAGGACAGGGCCGGAGGGCTACACCTTC
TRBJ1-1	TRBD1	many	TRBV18	CASSPGQGTEAFF	TGTGCCAGCTCGCCCGGACAGGGCACTGAAGCTTTCTTT
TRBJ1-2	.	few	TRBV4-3	CASSQDNSGGYGYTF	TGCGCCAGCAGCCAAGATAATTCGGGCGGCTATGGCTACACCTTC
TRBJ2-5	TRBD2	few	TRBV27	CASRSKGLAVGETQYF	TGTGCCAGCCGGAGCAAGGGGCTAGCGGTGGGAGAGACCCAGTACTTC
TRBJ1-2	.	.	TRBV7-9	CASSPVAGSYGYTF	TGTGCCAGCAGCCCCGTGGCAGGTAGCTATGGCTACACCTTC
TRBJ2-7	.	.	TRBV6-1	CASVTLGGYEQYF	TGTGCCAGCGTGACCCTTGGGGGGTACGAGCAGTACTTC
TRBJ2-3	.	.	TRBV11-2	CASSLAGPLSTDTQYF	TGTGCCAGCAGCTTAGCAGGACCGTTGAGCACAGATACGCAGTATTTT
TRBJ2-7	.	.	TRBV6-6	CASSYSTEGMYF	TGTGCCAGCAGTTACTCGACTGAGGGAATGTACTTC
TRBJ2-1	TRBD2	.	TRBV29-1	CSVAGLAVSNEQFF	TGCAGCGTTGCAGGGCTAGCGGTCTCCAATGAGCAGTTCTTC
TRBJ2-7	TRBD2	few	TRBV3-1	CASSQHINRLAVDLEQYF	TGTGCCAGCAGCCAACATATCAACCGACTAGCGGTAGACCTCGAGCAGTACTTC
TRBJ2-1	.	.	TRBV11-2	CASSLGQVGDNEQFF	TGTGCCAGCAGCTTAGGCCAGGTAGGCGACAATGAGCAGTTCTTC
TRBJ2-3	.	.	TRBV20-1	CSAPGTATDTQYF	TGCAGTGCTCCCGGGACTGCCACAGATACGCAGTATTTT
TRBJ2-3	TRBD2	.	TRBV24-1	CATSSTSGLSTDTQYF	TGTGCCACCAGCTCAACTAGCGGATTAAGCACAGATACGCAGTATTTT
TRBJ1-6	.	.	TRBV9	CASSGFGGAHNSPLHF	TGTGCCAGCAGCGGCTTTGGGGGTGCCCATAATTCACCCCTCCACTTT
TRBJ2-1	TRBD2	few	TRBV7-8	CASSLSAGANEQFF	TGTGCCAGCAGCTTATCTGCGGGAGCCAATGAGCAGTTCTTC
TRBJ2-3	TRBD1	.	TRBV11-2	CASSLAHRGKADTQYF	TGTGCCAGCAGCTTAGCGCACAGGGGGAAGGCAGATACGCAGTATTTT
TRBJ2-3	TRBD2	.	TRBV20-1	CSASGLAGVNIDTQYF	TGCAGTGCTAGTGGACTAGCGGGAGTTAATATAGATACGCAGTATTTT
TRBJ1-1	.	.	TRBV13	CASSLGALSYTEAFF	TGTGCCAGCAGCTTAGGGGCGTTAAGTTACACTGAAGCTTTCTTT
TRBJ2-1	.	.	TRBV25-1	CASSEGQLGDDEQFF	TGTGCCAGCAGTGAAGGTCAGCTCGGTGATGATGAGCAGTTCTTC
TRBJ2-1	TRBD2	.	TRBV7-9	CASSLEAGSGASYNEQFF	TGTGCCAGCAGCTTAGAAGCGGGAAGCGGGGCTTCCTACAATGAGCAGTTCTTC
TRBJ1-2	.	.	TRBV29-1	CSVEDLDYGYTF	TGCAGCGTTGAAGACCTGGACTATGGCTACACCTTC
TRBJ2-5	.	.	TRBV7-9	CASSVAAAGLGEQYF	TGTGCCAGCAGCGTCGCGGCCGCCGGGTTGGGAGAGCAGTACTTC
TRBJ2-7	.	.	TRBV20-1	CSAPTRSGNYEQYF	TGCAGTGCCCCAACCCGTAGCGGTAACTACGAGCAGTACTTC
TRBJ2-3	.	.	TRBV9	CASSVELGGTDTQYF	TGTGCCAGCAGCGTAGAACTCGGTGGGACAGATACGCAGTATTTT
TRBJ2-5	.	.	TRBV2	CASGASSAQYF	TGTGCCAGTGGGGCTAGCTCGGCCCAGTACTTC
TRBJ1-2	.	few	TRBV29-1	CSVEDRVGYGYTF	TGCAGCGTTGAAGACAGGGTGGGCTATGGCTACACCTTC
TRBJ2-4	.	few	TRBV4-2	CASSQGTIQYF	TGTGCCAGCAGCCAGGGGACCATTCAGTACTTC
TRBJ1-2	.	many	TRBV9	CASSTTGNYGYTF	TGTGCCAGCAGCACTACAGGGAACTATGGCTACACCTTC
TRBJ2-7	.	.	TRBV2	CASSEAGTDEEQYF	TGTGCCAGCAGTGAGGCCGGGACCGATGAGGAGCAGTACTTC
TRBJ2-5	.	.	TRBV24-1	CATSPRDTLRETQYF	TGTGCCACCAGTCCCCGGGACACTTTGAGAGAGACCCAGTACTTC
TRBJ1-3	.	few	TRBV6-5	CASSLVDSGNTIYF	TGTGCCAGCAGCTTGGTCGACTCTGGAAACACCATATATTTT